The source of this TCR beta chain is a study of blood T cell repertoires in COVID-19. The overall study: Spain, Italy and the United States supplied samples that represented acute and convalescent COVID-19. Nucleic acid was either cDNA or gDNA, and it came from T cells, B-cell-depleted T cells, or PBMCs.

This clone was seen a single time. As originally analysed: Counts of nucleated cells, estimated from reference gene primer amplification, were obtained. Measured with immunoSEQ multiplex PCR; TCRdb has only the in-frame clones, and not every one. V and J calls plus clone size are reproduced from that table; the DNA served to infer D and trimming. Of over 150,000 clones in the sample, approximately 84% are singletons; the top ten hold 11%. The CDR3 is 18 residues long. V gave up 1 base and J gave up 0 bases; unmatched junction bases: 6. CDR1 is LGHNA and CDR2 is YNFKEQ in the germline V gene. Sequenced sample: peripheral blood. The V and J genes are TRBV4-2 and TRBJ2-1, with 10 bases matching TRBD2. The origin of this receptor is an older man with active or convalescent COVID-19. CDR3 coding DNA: TGTGCCAGCAGCCAAGTTAGCGGGAGGCCCAGCTCCTACAATGAGCAGTTCTTC. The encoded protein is CASSQVSGRPSSYNEQFF.